The TCR beta chain described here comes from a study of T cell repertoires in cytomegalovirus infection. Overall study context: Public TCR beta signatures indicated both CMV infection and matching HLA type.

In TCRdb, the reads were re-called with MiXCR into one record per CDR3 protein. Of approximately 300,000 distinct CDR3 sequences listed, approximately 25% are singletons. The CDR3 consists of 14 residues. The V end was cut by 5 bases, the J end by 1 base, with 8 bases between. CDR1 and CDR2 from the germline V gene are SGHTA and FQGNSA. This clonotype showed up just a few times. Its matching antigen is unknown. The clonotype originates from a human donor in good health (CMV status not recorded). Some clones in this sample may be carry-over from other donors' samples. V and J are TRBV7-2 and TRBJ2-2; D unclear. The sequenced sample was cultured PBMCs, obtained from culture after CMV antigen stimulation. The CDR3 reads CASSRTMNTGELFF. CDR3 nucleotides: TGTGCCAGCAGCCGAACTATGAACACCGGGGAGCTGTTTTTT.